The source of this T cell receptor (beta chain) is a study of blood T cell repertoires in COVID-19. Repertoires were generated with immunoSEQ multiplex PCR, while TCRdb's copy carries only in-frame clones and drops some. This sample yields roughly 260,000 clones, of which 80% to 90% are seen a single time; 2.6% belongs to the top ten. All enrollees were about 18 to 90 years old and from approximately 24 US areas. Assignment of participants to cohorts was predicated upon participant-reported clinical history. There are 15 residues in the CDR3. Trimming left V 5 bases short and J 6 bases short, with 16 bases between. Germline V lookup: CDR1 MNHEY, CDR2 SVGAGI.

Input material: PBMCs or T cells enriched from blood (not recorded which). The chain is built from TRBV6-5 and TRBJ2-2; weak D call: TRBD1 (6 bases). This clonotype was obtained from a woman younger than 45 with acute COVID-19. CDR3 loop: CASSPRTGRPGELFF. In nucleotides, the CDR3 is TGTGCCAGCAGTCCCCGTACAGGGAGACCCGGGGAGCTGTTTTTT.